The 21 T cell receptor beta chains below were found in one sample sequenced in a study of blood T cell repertoires in COVID-19. Libraries were prepared by immunoSEQ multiplex PCR; TCRdb keeps only in-frame clonotypes and omits some of them. In the table there are under 250,000 clones, approximately 83% of which are singletons. Sample: peripheral blood. All receptors come from a human donor in a cohort sampled during active COVID-19.

The chain is built from TRBV5-8 and TRBJ2-1; a weak D match, TRBD1 (6 bases). This CDR3 region has 15 residues. The germline V and J ends were trimmed by 0 bases and 0 bases, with 7 bases remaining between them. Germline assignment: CDR1 SGHTS and CDR2 YDEGEE. CDR3 coding DNA: TGTGCCAGCAGCTTGGAAGGGGGCTCCTACAATGAGCAGTTCTTC. Its protein is CASSLEGGSYNEQFF.

This rearrangement joins TRBV5-4 to TRBJ1-5, with a tentative D call TRBD1 (5 bases). CDR1 and CDR2 from the germline V gene are SGHNT and YYREEE (reference sequence). V gave up 0 bases and J gave up 1 base, with 8 bases separating them. The CDR3 runs 15 residues. The CDR3 sequence: CASSLDGGSNQPQHF. The CDR3 DNA reads TGTGCCAGCAGCTTGGATGGGGGGAGCAATCAGCCCCAGCATTTT.

The J gene is TRBJ1-1, the V gene TRBV28; a weak D match, TRBD1 (5 bases). Germline loops: CDR1 MDHEN, CDR2 SYDVKM. V was pared by 8 bases and J by 7 bases, with 14 bases between. The CDR3 has 12 amino acids. The CDR3 nucleotides read TGTGCCAGCCGCTTGGGGCTAAATGAAGCTTTCTTT. Its protein is CASRLGLNEAFF.

J is TRBJ1-2 and V is TRBV19, with D uncertain. The ends were cut back, 1 base at V and 1 base at J, with 10 bases in the middle. The germline CDR1 and CDR2 sequences are LNHDA and SQIVND (reference sequence). The CDR3 runs 15 residues. This chain's CDR3 is CASSIAVSGNYGYTF. The CDR3 DNA sequence: TGTGCCAGTAGTATAGCCGTATCCGGTAACTATGGCTACACCTTC.

The chain has TRBV19 and TRBJ2-1; 8 bases align to TRBD2. Per the germline V gene, CDR1 is LNHDA and CDR2 is SQIVND (reference sequence). Losses at the gene ends were 7 bases for V and 9 bases for J; bases not matched to a gene: 11. The CDR3 covers 14 residues. The chain's CDR3 is CASNVPGGPGEQFF. The DNA of the CDR3 is TGTGCCAGTAACGTGCCGGGAGGGCCGGGTGAGCAGTTCTTC.

This rearrangement joins TRBV11-3 to TRBJ2-2, with D perhaps matching TRBD2 (6 bases). Trimming took 5 bases from V and 1 from J, leaving 11 bases between them. Germline-derived CDR1 and CDR2 are SGHNT and YENEEA. The CDR3 consists of 15 residues. CDR3 sequence: CASSGGRGNTGELFF. The CDR3 DNA sequence: TGTGCCAGCAGCGGGGGGAGAGGGAACACCGGGGAGCTGTTTTTT.

This chain joins TRBV6-5 and TRBJ1-6, with 8 bases that match TRBD1. The trim removed 2 bases at V and 11 bases at J, leaving 5 bases unmatched. Germline lookup yields CDR1 MNHEY and CDR2 SVGAGI. CDR3 size: 14 residues. The CDR3 region is CASSYQTGETPLHF. The CDR3 DNA sequence: TGTGCCAGCAGTTACCAGACAGGGGAGACACCCCTCCACTTT.

The chain uses TRBV2 and TRBJ1-4, with D maybe TRBD1 (6 bases). V was clipped by 4 bases and J by 7 bases, with 13 bases between them. The germline V gene encodes CDR1 SNHLY and CDR2 FYNNEI. The CDR3 has 14 residues. For the CDR3, the DNA is TGTGCCAGCAGTGGTTTACGAGGGGGTGAAAAACTGTTTTTT. This codes for CASSGLRGGEKLFF.

The V gene is TRBV2, the J gene TRBJ1-1; D is uncertain. The CDR3 is 13 residues long. Trimming left V 1 base short and J 0 bases short, with 3 bases between. CDR1 SNHLY and CDR2 FYNNEI come from the germline V gene. Written as DNA, the CDR3 is TGTGCCAGCAGTGAAGACATGAACACTGAAGCTTTCTTT. Its protein product is CASSEDMNTEAFF.

With respect to this clone: Relative to the germline gene, one junction end is altered; a read error may explain this. V usage is TRBV5-1 and J usage is TRBJ2-2; maybe TRBD2 (5 bases). The germline V gene has CDR1 SGHRS and CDR2 YFSETQ. The CDR3 length is 13 residues. CDR3 region: CASSLGVDGELFF. The CDR3 region has the DNA TGCGCCAGCAGCTTGGGGGTAGACGGGGAGCTGTTTTTC.

V and J are TRBV19 and TRBJ2-3, with 7 bases that match TRBD1. Per germline, CDR1 LNHDA and CDR2 SQIVND (reference sequence). After removal of 5 bases from V and 0 bases from J, the junction contained 8 bases not matched to a gene. This CDR3 has 16 residues. CDR3 coding DNA: TGTGCCAGTAGTCCGACGACAGGGCTCAGCACAGATACGCAGTATTTT. Translation: CASSPTTGLSTDTQYF.

The chain combines TRBV7-9 with TRBJ1-1, with a possible D match to TRBD1 (5 bases). The CDR3 is made up of 18 amino acids. Germline V CDR1 and CDR2: SEHNR, FQNEAQ (reference sequence). The V end was cut by 5 bases, the J end by 1 base, with 23 bases between. The CDR3 DNA reads as TGTGCCAGCAGCCTCAACGGCCGGGGGAGAGAAAGGAACACTGAAGCTTTCTTT. Amino acids: CASSLNGRGRERNTEAFF.

The rearrangement uses TRBV28 and TRBJ2-7, with TRBD2 matching 7 bases. Germline-derived CDR1 and CDR2 are MDHEN and SYDVKM. The CDR3 length is 17 residues. V lost 4 bases, J lost 4 bases, and 16 bases stayed unmatched. The CDR3 here is CASSSSGLASGWYEQYF. CDR3 sequence (DNA): TGTGCCAGCAGTTCATCGGGGCTTGCTAGCGGCTGGTACGAGCAGTACTTC.

CDR3 DNA sequence: TGCGCCAGCAGCACCGGACTAGCGGGAGGTCACAATGAGCAGTTCTTC. Translating gives CASSTGLAGGHNEQFF. V gene TRBV5-1 combines with J gene TRBJ2-1; 14 nucleotides agree with TRBD2. Germline trimming cut 4 bases from V and 5 bases from J; bases unmatched to any gene: 5. In germline, CDR1 is SGHRS, CDR2 YFSETQ. The CDR3 sequence is 16 residues long.

The chain couples TRBV5-1 to TRBJ1-6, with TRBD1 matching over 8 bases. Germline loops: CDR1 SGHRS, CDR2 YFSETQ. The ends lost 4 bases at V and 6 bases at J; junction bases unmatched: 6. The CDR3 totals 15 residues. The CDR3 DNA sequence: TGCGCCAGCAGCCCAGATGGACAGGGTAATTCACCCCTCCACTTT. This translates into CASSPDGQGNSPLHF.

This chain connects TRBV6-5 to TRBJ1-1, with 9 bases identical to TRBD1. J was trimmed by 4 bases and V by 6 bases; bases with no gene match: 6. CDR3 size: 14 residues. Looked up from germline, CDR1 is MNHEY and CDR2 is SVGAGI. The CDR3 sequence: CASRIGQGSTEAFF. DNA of the CDR3: TGTGCCAGCAGGATCGGACAGGGGAGCACTGAAGCTTTCTTT.

The J gene is TRBJ2-1, the V gene TRBV7-3, with TRBD1 identical over 7 bases. The CDR3 totals 14 residues. CDR1 and CDR2 from the germline V gene are SGHTA and FQGTGA. V lost 2 bases to trimming and J lost 7 bases; unmatched junction nucleotides: 5. The CDR3 DNA reads as TGTGCCAGCAGCTTAGCAGGGGGTAAGAATGAGCAGTTCTTC. This gives the protein CASSLAGGKNEQFF.

The V call is TRBV5-6, the J call TRBJ2-2, with 8 bases that match TRBD1. The germline V gene has CDR1 SGHDT and CDR2 YYEEEE. The CDR3 is made up of 16 amino acids. V shed 0 bases, J shed 5 bases, and the junction held 6 bases outside the gene matches. The CDR3 is CASSLAGQGRTGELFF. The CDR3 DNA reads TGTGCCAGCAGCTTGGCAGGACAGGGCAGGACCGGGGAGCTGTTTTTT.

This chain links TRBV5-1 with TRBJ1-2, with 10 nucleotides matching TRBD1. The ends lost 4 bases at V and 7 bases at J; junction bases unmatched: 4. There are 13 residues in the CDR3. Per the germline V gene, CDR1 is SGHRS and CDR2 is YFSETQ. CDR3 DNA: TGCGCCAGCAGCAGGTGGACAGGGGGTGGCTACACCTTC. Protein product: CASSRWTGGGYTF.

This clone was seen once. The chain links TRBV19 to TRBJ1-1; 8 nucleotides match TRBD1. The V segment lost 9 bases and the J segment 3 bases; nucleotides outside the gene matches: 12. The CDR3 is 15 amino acids. Germline V gene lookup returns CDR1 LNHDA and CDR2 SQIVND (reference sequence). The CDR3 protein is CASKISTGGDTEAFF. The CDR3, as DNA: TGTGCCAGCAAGATTTCTACAGGGGGGGACACTGAAGCTTTCTTT.

This clone was counted many times. The J gene is TRBJ1-2, the V gene TRBV2, with a weak D call TRBD1 (5 bases). V dropped 4 bases and J dropped 6 bases, with 12 bases sitting between them. The germline gives CDR1 SNHLY, CDR2 FYNNEI. The CDR3 totals 13 residues. The CDR3 loop reads CASSGFQGDGYTF. The CDR3 coding sequence is TGTGCCAGCAGTGGTTTTCAGGGTGATGGCTACACCTTC.